The source of this TCR beta chain is a study of radiotherapy plus CTLA-4 blockade in lung cancer. On this clone itself: The antigen is not known.

The table came from immunoSEQ multiplex PCR; TCRdb's copy has only in-frame clones and leaves some out. The sample gives about 49,000 clones, 70% to 90% of which show up once; roughly a quarter is in the top ten. This CDR3 contains 16 residues. In germline, CDR1 is MGHRA, CDR2 YSYEKL. The germline V and J ends were trimmed by 4 bases and 4 bases, with 16 bases remaining between them. Study-level results: Reported findings show early blood T cell clone dynamics, with interferon-beta, best predicted response. TCR clones of tumor origin grew in blood after radiotherapy plus ipilimumab.

Focal radiation was given together with CTLA-4 blockade (ipilimumab) to patients with chemo-refractory metastatic non-small-cell lung cancer. This TCR derives from a human donor with non-small cell lung cancer whose response to radiotherapy plus ipilimumab could not be evaluated. The sample here was peripheral blood, taken from a patient treated with radiotherapy plus ipilimumab. This rearrangement joins TRBV4-1 to TRBJ2-2, with D possibly TRBD1 on 8 matching bases. In nucleotides, the CDR3 is TGCGCCAGCAGCCTCGGACAGGGAGGGGGCACCGGGGAGCTGTTTTTT. It codes for CASSLGQGGGTGELFF.